This TCR beta chain was obtained from a study of response to subunit inactivated influenza vaccine. Points from the study as a whole: It was the authors' suggestion that each seasonal influenza vaccination recruits few new T cells.

This clonotype was recorded a few times. What it binds is not known. At one end, the junction sequence differs from germline, possibly due to a read error. The germline V gene encodes CDR1 LNHNV and CDR2 YYDKDF (reference sequence). The CDR3 has 14 amino acids. From the RT-PCR reads, TCRdb called clonotypes with MiXCR, one entry per CDR3 protein. In the table there are under 950,000 distinct CDR3 sequences, over 20% of which are singletons. Material: PBMCs from blood, obtained less than 6 days after vaccination. The rearrangement joins TRBV15 to TRBJ1-1, with 7 bases fitting TRBD1. The sequence came from a man aged 45-65 years who received an inactivated influenza vaccine. The CDR3 sequence is CATSGDRQGTEAFF. The CDR3 DNA sequence: TGTGCCACCAGCGGAGACCGACAGGGCACTGAAGCTTTCTTT. The complete variable domain, with remaining parts taken from reference TRBV15 and TRBJ1-1, reads DAMVIQNPRYQVTQFGKPVTLSCSQTLNHNVMYWYQQKSSQAPKLLFHYYDKDFNNEADTPDNFQSRRPNTSFCFLDIRSPGLGDTAMYLCATSGDRQGTEAFFGQGTRLTVV.